This TCR beta chain emerged from a study of identical twins' blood T cells. Whole-study results and caveats: Top TCRbeta clonotypes were shared more with twin than unrelated donors.

Turning to this clonotype: What it binds is not known.

MiXCR, applied by TCRdb to the 5' RACE reads, yields one record per CDR3 protein. Seen here are roughly 340,000 distinct CDR3 sequences, under 30% observed once, and the top ten hold about 6%. Trimming shortened V by 2 bases and J by 2 bases, and 10 bases separated the two germline ends. The V gene's germline CDR1 is MNHNS and CDR2 SASEGT. The CDR3 sequence is 15 residues long. The V and J genes are TRBV6-1 and TRBJ1-5, with D unclear. The material sequenced was PBMCs. This sequence was found in a woman between 18 and 55 years old in good health. CDR3 sequence: CASSEIGNGNQPQHF. For the CDR3, the DNA is TGTGCCAGCAGTGAAATAGGGAACGGCAATCAGCCCCAGCATTTT.